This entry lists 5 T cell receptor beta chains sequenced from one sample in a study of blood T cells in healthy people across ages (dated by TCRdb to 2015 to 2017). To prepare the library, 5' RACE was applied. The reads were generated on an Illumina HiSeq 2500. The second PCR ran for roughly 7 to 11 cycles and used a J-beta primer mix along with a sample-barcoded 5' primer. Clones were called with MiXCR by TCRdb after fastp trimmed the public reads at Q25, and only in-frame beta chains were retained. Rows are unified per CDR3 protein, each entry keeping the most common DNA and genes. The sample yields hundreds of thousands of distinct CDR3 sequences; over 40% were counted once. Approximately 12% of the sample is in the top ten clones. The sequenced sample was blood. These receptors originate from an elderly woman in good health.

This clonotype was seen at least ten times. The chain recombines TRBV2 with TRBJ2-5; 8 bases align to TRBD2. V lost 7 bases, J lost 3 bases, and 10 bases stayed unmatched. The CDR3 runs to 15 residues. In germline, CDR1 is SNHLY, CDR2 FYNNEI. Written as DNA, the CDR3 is TGTGCCAGCAATAAAGCGGGAGCGTCTGAAGAGACCCAGTACTTC. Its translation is CASNKAGASEETQYF. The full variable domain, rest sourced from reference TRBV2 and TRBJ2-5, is EPEVTQTPSHQVTQMGQEVILRCVPISNHLYFYWYRQILGQKVEFLVSFYNNEISEKSEIFDDQFSVERPDGSNFTLKIRSTKLEDSAMYFCASNKAGASEETQYFGPGTRLLVL.

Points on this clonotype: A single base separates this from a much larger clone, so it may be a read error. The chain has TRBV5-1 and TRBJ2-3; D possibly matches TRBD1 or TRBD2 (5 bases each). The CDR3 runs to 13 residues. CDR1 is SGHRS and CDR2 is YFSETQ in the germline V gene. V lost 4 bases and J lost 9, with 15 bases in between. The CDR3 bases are TGCGCCAGCAGCGACGGGACCGCTGCAACGCAGTATTTT. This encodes CASSDGTAATQYF.

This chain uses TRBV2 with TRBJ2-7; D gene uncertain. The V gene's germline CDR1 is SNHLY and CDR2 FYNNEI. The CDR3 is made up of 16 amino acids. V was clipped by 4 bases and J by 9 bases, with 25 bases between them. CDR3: CASSAYSVSSYNGQYF. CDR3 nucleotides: TGTGCCAGCAGTGCATACTCGGTTAGCTCCTACAATGGGCAGTACTTC. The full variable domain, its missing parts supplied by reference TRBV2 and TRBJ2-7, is EPEVTQTPSHQVTQMGQEVILRCVPISNHLYFYWYRQILGQKVEFLVSFYNNEISEKSEIFDDQFSVERPDGSNFTLKIRSTKLEDSAMYFCASSAYSVSSYNGQYFGPGTRLTVT.

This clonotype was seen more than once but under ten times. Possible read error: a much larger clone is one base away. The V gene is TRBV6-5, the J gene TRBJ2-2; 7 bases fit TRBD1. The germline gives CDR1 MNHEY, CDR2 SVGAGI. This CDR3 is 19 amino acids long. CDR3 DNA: TGTGCCAGCGGTTACTCCATCGTAGGGACAGCAAAGAACACCGGGGAGCTGTTTTTT. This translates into CASGYSIVGTAKNTGELFF.

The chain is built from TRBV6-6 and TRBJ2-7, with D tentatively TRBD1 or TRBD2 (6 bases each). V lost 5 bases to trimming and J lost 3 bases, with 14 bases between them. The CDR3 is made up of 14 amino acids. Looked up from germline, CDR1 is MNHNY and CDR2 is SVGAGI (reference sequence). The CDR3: CASSGGGNDYEQYF. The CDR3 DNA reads TGTGCCAGCAGTGGAGGGGGGAATGACTACGAGCAGTACTTC.